This T cell receptor (beta chain) came from a study of T cells after yellow fever vaccination. TCRdb passed the 5' RACE reads through MiXCR, listing each CDR3 protein once. The sample contains 450,000 to 650,000 distinct CDR3 sequences, about a fifth of which appear only once. The V gene's germline CDR1 is MNHNS and CDR2 SASEGT. The V and J ends lost 6 bases and 1 base, in that order; junction bases with no gene match: 9. This CDR3 has 17 residues. The sequenced sample was PBMCs, obtained less than 25 days after the first yellow fever vaccination. This chain links TRBV6-1 with TRBJ2-7, with 13 bases lining up with TRBD2. This receptor was taken from a man younger than 30 who received the YFV17D yellow fever vaccine. Written as DNA, the CDR3 is TGTGCCAGCAGGCGCCGGGGACTAGCGGGGAGATCCTACGAGCAGTACTTC. This codes for CASRRRGLAGRSYEQYF.